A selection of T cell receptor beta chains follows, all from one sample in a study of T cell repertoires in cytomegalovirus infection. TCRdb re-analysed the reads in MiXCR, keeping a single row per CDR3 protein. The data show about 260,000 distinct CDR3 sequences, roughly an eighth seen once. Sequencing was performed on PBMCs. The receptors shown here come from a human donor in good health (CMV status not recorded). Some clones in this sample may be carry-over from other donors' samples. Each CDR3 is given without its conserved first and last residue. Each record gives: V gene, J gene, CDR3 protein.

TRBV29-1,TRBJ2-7,SVGQGVGYEQY
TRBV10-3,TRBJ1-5,AISEKENQPQH
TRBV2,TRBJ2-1,ASRPQGMAGNEQF
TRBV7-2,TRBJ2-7,ASSLGGGVRYEQY
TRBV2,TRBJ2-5,ASIIRDYQETQY
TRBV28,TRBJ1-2,ASSFWEGYT
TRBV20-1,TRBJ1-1,SARVNQPRTEAF
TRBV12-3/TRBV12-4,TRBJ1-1,ASSFRGMNTEAF
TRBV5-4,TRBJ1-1,ASSPFLEGSLPEGTEAF
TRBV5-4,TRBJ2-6,ASSLGIRGSGANVLT
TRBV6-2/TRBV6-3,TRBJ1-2,ASSPRDRNGYT
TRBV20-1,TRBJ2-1,SARWGSTYNEQF
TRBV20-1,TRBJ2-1,SAKGTRRIYEQF
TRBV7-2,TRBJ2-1,ASAAAGPNEQF
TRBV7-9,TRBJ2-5,ASSSLWYQETQY
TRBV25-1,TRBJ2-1,ASSDGGLGYNEQF
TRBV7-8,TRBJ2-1,ASSLAGAGGYNEQF
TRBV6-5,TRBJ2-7,ASVATGSSYEQY
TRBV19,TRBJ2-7,ASSIRLDRSYEQY
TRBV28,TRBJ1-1,ASRQTGFALAGTEAF
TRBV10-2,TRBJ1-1,ASTTPWGEAF
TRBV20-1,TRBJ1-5,SAWGGVNQPQH
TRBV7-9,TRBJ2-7,ASSRLSGTGFSYEQY
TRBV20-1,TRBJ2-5,SAQGVIQETQY
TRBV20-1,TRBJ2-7,SANVAAYEQY
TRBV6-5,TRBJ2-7,ASSYSGLAGASYEQY
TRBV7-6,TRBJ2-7,ASSFYSDNSYEQY
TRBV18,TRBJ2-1,ASSPLLAVGEQF
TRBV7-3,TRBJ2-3,ASSLLGPSDTQY